The rows below give T cell receptor beta chains drawn from one sample of a study of CD8+CD57+ T cells in acquired aplastic anemia. TCRdb independently ran MiXCR on the reads; one entry per CDR3 protein. The top ten hold around 1.1% of the sample, which has 160,000 or so distinct CDR3 sequences, roughly 48% seen once. The sequenced sample was sorted CD4+, CD8+, or CD8+CD57+ T cells (not recorded which) from PBMCs. These receptor sequences come from a human donor with aplastic anemia. Each CDR3 is given with its conserved first and last residue. A D gene is named only where the DNA matches it firmly. Rows may omit the clone size; those that give it use once, few, many or a size class.

v_call: TRBV2; clone_size: .; d_call: TRBD2; j_call: TRBJ2-4; cdr3_nt: TGTGCCGGGCAAGAATTAGCGGGGAAAAACATTCAGTACTTC; cdr3_aa: CAGQELAGKNIQYF
v_call: TRBV5-1; clone_size: many; d_call: .; j_call: TRBJ2-3; cdr3_nt: TGCGCCAGCAGCCAAGGGCCCACAGATACGCAGTATTTT; cdr3_aa: CASSQGPTDTQYF
v_call: TRBV7-9; clone_size: .; d_call: .; j_call: TRBJ2-1; cdr3_nt: TGCGCCAGCAGCCGAATACTAAACAATGAGCAGTTCTTC; cdr3_aa: CASSRILNNEQFF
v_call: TRBV7-8; clone_size: few; d_call: .; j_call: TRBJ1-2; cdr3_nt: TGTGCCAGCAACACGGGAGGGAATAGTGGCTACACCTTC; cdr3_aa: CASNTGGNSGYTF
v_call: TRBV5-6; clone_size: many; d_call: TRBD2; j_call: TRBJ2-3; cdr3_nt: TGTGCCAGCAGCTTAATAGCGGGGGGGCCAGGGACGCAGTATTTT; cdr3_aa: CASSLIAGGPGTQYF
v_call: TRBV5-6; clone_size: .; d_call: TRBD1; j_call: TRBJ2-7; cdr3_nt: TGTGCCAGCAGCTACAGGGGGCAGGGAGAGCAGTACTTC; cdr3_aa: CASSYRGQGEQYF
v_call: TRBV11-2; clone_size: .; d_call: TRBD1; j_call: TRBJ1-6; cdr3_nt: TGTGCCAGCAGAGAGGGACAGGACCGCTTAAGTTCACCCCTCCACTTT; cdr3_aa: CASREGQDRLSSPLHF
v_call: TRBV2; clone_size: .; d_call: TRBD2; j_call: TRBJ2-1; cdr3_nt: TGTGCCAGCAGTAGATACGGGGGGGCCTACAATGAGCAGTTCTTC; cdr3_aa: CASSRYGGAYNEQFF
v_call: TRBV20-1; clone_size: few; d_call: TRBD1; j_call: TRBJ1-2; cdr3_nt: TGCAGTGCTATAGGACAGGGGGTCGTTGGCTACACCTTC; cdr3_aa: CSAIGQGVVGYTF
v_call: TRBV18; clone_size: few; d_call: .; j_call: TRBJ1-2; cdr3_nt: TGTGCCAGCTCACCACAAACCGGCGGCACCTTCTATGGCTACACCTTC; cdr3_aa: CASSPQTGGTFYGYTF
v_call: TRBV29-1; clone_size: .; d_call: .; j_call: TRBJ2-7; cdr3_nt: TGCAGCGTTGAAGATAGGAGCCTCAACTACGAGCAGTACTTC; cdr3_aa: CSVEDRSLNYEQYF
v_call: TRBV2; clone_size: many; d_call: .; j_call: TRBJ1-1; cdr3_nt: TGTGCCAGAAGACCCTACTCACAGGGGAACACTGAAGCTTTCTTT; cdr3_aa: CARRPYSQGNTEAFF
v_call: TRBV27; clone_size: .; d_call: .; j_call: TRBJ1-1; cdr3_nt: TGTGCCAGCAGTCTTGGCCCACGGACTGAAGCTTTCTTT; cdr3_aa: CASSLGPRTEAFF
v_call: TRBV29-1; clone_size: .; d_call: .; j_call: TRBJ2-5; cdr3_nt: TGCAGCGTTGCGTGGAGGACTACACAAGAGACCCAGTACTTC; cdr3_aa: CSVAWRTTQETQYF
v_call: TRBV7-3; clone_size: many; d_call: TRBD2; j_call: TRBJ2-3; cdr3_nt: TGTGCCAGCAGCTTACTTAGCGGGGGATCCACAGATACGCAGTATTTT; cdr3_aa: CASSLLSGGSTDTQYF
v_call: TRBV19; clone_size: .; d_call: .; j_call: TRBJ2-2; cdr3_nt: TGTGCCAGTGACCTCGGGGCAGCCACCGGGGAGCTGTTTTTT; cdr3_aa: CASDLGAATGELFF
v_call: TRBV5-8; clone_size: many; d_call: TRBD2; j_call: TRBJ2-1; cdr3_nt: TGTGCCAGCAGCTTGCCCAGCGGGGGGGCCGATGAGCAGTTCTTC; cdr3_aa: CASSLPSGGADEQFF
v_call: TRBV27; clone_size: .; d_call: .; j_call: TRBJ1-1; cdr3_nt: TGTGCCAGCAGGCTACAAGCGCCATCCACTGAAGCTTTCTTT; cdr3_aa: CASRLQAPSTEAFF
v_call: TRBV20-1; clone_size: many; d_call: .; j_call: TRBJ1-2; cdr3_nt: TGCAGTGCCAAGCCAACAGTGACCAACTATGGCTACACCTTC; cdr3_aa: CSAKPTVTNYGYTF
v_call: TRBV5-1; clone_size: many; d_call: TRBD1; j_call: TRBJ1-6; cdr3_nt: TGCGCCAGCGAGCCCGGGGACAGGGTATTGAGTTCACCCCTCCACTTT; cdr3_aa: CASEPGDRVLSSPLHF
v_call: TRBV10-3; clone_size: .; d_call: TRBD1; j_call: TRBJ1-6; cdr3_nt: TGTGCCATCAGTGCGACAGGGGATAATTCACCCCTCCACTTT; cdr3_aa: CAISATGDNSPLHF
v_call: TRBV9; clone_size: many; d_call: .; j_call: TRBJ1-6; cdr3_nt: TGTGCCAGCAGCGGTAACTATAATTCACCCCTCCACTTT; cdr3_aa: CASSGNYNSPLHF
v_call: TRBV15; clone_size: .; d_call: TRBD1; j_call: TRBJ2-7; cdr3_nt: TGTGCCACCAGCAGGGACAGGGTGATGAACGAGCAGTACTTC; cdr3_aa: CATSRDRVMNEQYF
v_call: TRBV10-3; clone_size: .; d_call: .; j_call: TRBJ1-2; cdr3_nt: TGTGCCATCAGTGAGTCATCCCGTTTTCCTAACTATGGCTACGCCTTC; cdr3_aa: CAISESSRFPNYGYAF
v_call: TRBV5-1; clone_size: many; d_call: .; j_call: TRBJ2-5; cdr3_nt: TGCGCCAGCAGCTTAGGTCGAAGGGGGGGGCCTCAAGAGACCCAGTACTTC; cdr3_aa: CASSLGRRGGPQETQYF
v_call: TRBV29-1; clone_size: many; d_call: TRBD1; j_call: TRBJ2-7; cdr3_nt: TGCAGCGTTGAGTCCGGGGGACAGGGAAACGAGCAGTACTTC; cdr3_aa: CSVESGGQGNEQYF
v_call: TRBV5-1; clone_size: many; d_call: .; j_call: TRBJ1-3; cdr3_nt: TGCGCCAGCAGCTTGGTTCCAGACTCTGGAAACACCATATATTTT; cdr3_aa: CASSLVPDSGNTIYF
v_call: TRBV15; clone_size: .; d_call: .; j_call: TRBJ1-2; cdr3_nt: TGTGCCACCAGCAGAGGGTTCAGGGACTGGCACGGCTACACCTTC; cdr3_aa: CATSRGFRDWHGYTF
v_call: TRBV3-1; clone_size: many; d_call: .; j_call: TRBJ2-3; cdr3_nt: TGTGCCAGCAGCCAAGTGGACCGGGATACGCAGTATTTT; cdr3_aa: CASSQVDRDTQYF
v_call: TRBV5-1; clone_size: many; d_call: .; j_call: TRBJ2-3; cdr3_nt: TGCGCCAGCAGCTCTACCCCCGGTTACACAGATACGCAGTATTTT; cdr3_aa: CASSSTPGYTDTQYF
v_call: TRBV5-5; clone_size: many; d_call: TRBD1; j_call: TRBJ1-4; cdr3_nt: TGTGCCAGCAGCTTGGGTGGGACAGGGAATGAAAAACTGTTTTTT; cdr3_aa: CASSLGGTGNEKLFF
v_call: TRBV12-3/TRBV12-4; clone_size: once; d_call: .; j_call: TRBJ1-1; cdr3_nt: TGTGCCAGCAGTTTAGGGGATCCCACTGAAGCTTTCTTT; cdr3_aa: CASSLGDPTEAFF
v_call: TRBV24-1; clone_size: .; d_call: TRBD1; j_call: TRBJ2-2; cdr3_nt: TGTGCCACCAGAGGACAGGGGGACACCGGGGAGCTGTTTTTT; cdr3_aa: CATRGQGDTGELFF